Many counts were recorded for the clone carrying this T cell receptor beta chain. Its antigen is undetermined. This record comes from a study of regulatory T cells in long-lasting Graves disease. Arm-PCR of CDR3 regions with iRepertoire HTBI primers generated TCR beta libraries. From the multiplex PCR reads, TCRdb called clonotypes with MiXCR, one entry per CDR3 protein. Seen here are some 470,000 distinct CDR3 sequences, 20% to 25% observed once, and the top ten hold less than 9%. Documented time point: persistent/refractory GD, antithyroid drugs over 5 years with positive TRAb. Extracted PBMC RNA gave rise to the TCR library. Whole-study results and caveats: TRBV28 was favored in persistent disease, as were TRBJ1-2 and TRBJ2-5.

In germline, CDR1 is MDHEN, CDR2 SYDVKM. This CDR3 is 15 amino acids long. V trimming: 6 bases; J trimming: 0 bases; junction bases outside the gene matches: 7. This clonotype was obtained from a female donor with Graves disease. Source: peripheral blood mononuclear cells (PBMCs), taken when the disease was refractory, from a patient treated with antithyroid drugs. The V call is TRBV28, the J call TRBJ1-1; 7 bases are shared with TRBD1. Here the CDR3 DNA reads TGTGCCAGCAGGGTAACGACAGGGATGAACACTGAAGCTTTCTTT. This encodes CASRVTTGMNTEAFF.